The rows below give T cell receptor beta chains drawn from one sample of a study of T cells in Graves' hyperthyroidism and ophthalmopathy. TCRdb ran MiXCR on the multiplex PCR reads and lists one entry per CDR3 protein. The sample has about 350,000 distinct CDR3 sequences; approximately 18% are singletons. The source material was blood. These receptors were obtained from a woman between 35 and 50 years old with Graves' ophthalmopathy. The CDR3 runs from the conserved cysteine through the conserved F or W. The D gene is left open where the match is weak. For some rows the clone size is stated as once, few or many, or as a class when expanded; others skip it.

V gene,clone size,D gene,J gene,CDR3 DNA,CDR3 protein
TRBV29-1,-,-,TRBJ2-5,TGCAGCGTTGAAAGGGGGGTCCTCGAGACCCAGTACTTC,CSVERGVLETQYF
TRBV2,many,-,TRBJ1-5,TGTGCCAGCAGCATACAGGGAAATAGCAATCAGCCCCAGCATTTT,CASSIQGNSNQPQHF
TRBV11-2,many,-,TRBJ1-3,TGTGCCAGCAGCCCGACCGATCCCCTGGACACCATATATTTT,CASSPTDPLDTIYF
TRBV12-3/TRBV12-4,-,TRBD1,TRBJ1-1,TGTGCCAGCAGGGACAGGGGGCATAACACTGAAGCTTTCTTT,CASRDRGHNTEAFF
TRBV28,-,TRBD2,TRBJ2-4,TGTGCCAGCGAGGCGGGAGCGGGCAACATTCAGTACTTC,CASEAGAGNIQYF
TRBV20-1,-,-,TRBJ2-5,TGCAGTGCTATAAGGGGTATCCAGTACTTC,CSAIRGIQYF
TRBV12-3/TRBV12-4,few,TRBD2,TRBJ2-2,TGTGCCAGCAGTTTAGAAACGGGACTAGCGGGCACCGGGGAGCTGTTTTTT,CASSLETGLAGTGELFF
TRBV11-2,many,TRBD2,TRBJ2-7,TGTGCCAGCAGCCCGATACCTAGCGGGGCCCTCATAAACTACGAGCAGTACTTC,CASSPIPSGALINYEQYF
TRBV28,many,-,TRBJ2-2,TGTGCCAGCAGTTTCGACCGCCGGGCCGGGGAGCTGTTTTTT,CASSFDRRAGELFF
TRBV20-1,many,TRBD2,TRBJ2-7,TGCAGTGCTAGCGGGAGGGCCGAACTTAAAAGTTACGAGCAGTACTTC,CSASGRAELKSYEQYF
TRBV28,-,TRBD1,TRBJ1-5,TGTGCCAGCAGGGCTGGTACAGGGGGTTATCAGCCCCAGCATTTT,CASRAGTGGYQPQHF
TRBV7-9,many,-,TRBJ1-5,TGTGCCAGCAGCTTTGGACAGATGAATCAGCCCCAGCATTTT,CASSFGQMNQPQHF
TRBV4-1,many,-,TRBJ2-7,TGCGCCAGCAGCCCAGACGGCATCCCCCCAGAGCAGTACTTC,CASSPDGIPPEQYF
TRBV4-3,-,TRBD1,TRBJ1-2,TGCGCCAGCAGCCAAGGACAGGGAAGTATAAATGGCTACACCTTC,CASSQGQGSINGYTF
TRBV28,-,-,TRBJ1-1,TGTGCCAGCAGCTCCGCGGGGGCGGTGAACACTGAAGCTTTCTTT,CASSSAGAVNTEAFF
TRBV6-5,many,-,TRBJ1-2,TGTGCCAGCAGTTACTCGAGGGCAGGCGGAGGCTACACCTTC,CASSYSRAGGGYTF
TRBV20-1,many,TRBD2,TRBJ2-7,TGCAGTGCTTCCCCGATTCTAGCGGGTTTCTCCTACGAGCAGTACTTC,CSASPILAGFSYEQYF
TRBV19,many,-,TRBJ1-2,TGTGCCAGTAGTATCAGGGAACGTGGCTACACCTTC,CASSIRERGYTF
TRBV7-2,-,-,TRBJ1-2,TGTGCCAGCGGCACAGGTCAGAGAAATGGCTACACCTTC,CASGTGQRNGYTF
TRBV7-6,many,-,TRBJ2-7,TGTGCCAGCAGCTTAGGCGCGGCCAACTACGAGCAGTACTTC,CASSLGAANYEQYF
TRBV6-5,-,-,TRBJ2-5,TGTGCCAGCAGTTTAAAACAGGGGAGGGAGACCCAGTATTTC,CASSLKQGRETQYF
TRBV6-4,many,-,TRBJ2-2,TGTGCCAGCAGTCCCACACAGTCCACGGGGGCGAACACCGGGGAGCTGTTTTTT,CASSPTQSTGANTGELFF
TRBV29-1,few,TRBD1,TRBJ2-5,TGCAGCGTTGAGACAGGGGGCGCGGAGACCCAGTACTTC,CSVETGGAETQYF
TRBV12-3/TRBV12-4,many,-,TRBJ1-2,TGTGCCAGCAGTTTAATCCGATACTATGGCTACACCTTC,CASSLIRYYGYTF
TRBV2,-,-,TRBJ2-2,TGTGCCAGCAGCTACGTTGGGGAGCTGTTTTTT,CASSYVGELFF
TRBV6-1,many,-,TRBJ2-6,TGTGCCAGCAGAGGGGAGAGCTCTGGGGCCAACGTCCTGACTTTC,CASRGESSGANVLTF
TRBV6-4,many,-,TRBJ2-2,TGTGCCAGCAGTGACACCGGGGACACCGGGGAGCTGTTTTTT,CASSDTGDTGELFF
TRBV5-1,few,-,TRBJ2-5,TGCGCCAGCAGCTTGGGGATGGAAGAGACCCAGTACTTC,CASSLGMEETQYF
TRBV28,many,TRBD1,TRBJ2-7,TGTGCCAGCAGTTTACCGGACAGGCCATCCTACGAGCAGTACTTC,CASSLPDRPSYEQYF
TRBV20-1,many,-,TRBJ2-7,TGCAGCGTCCGGACAGTAAGGGAGCAGTACTTC,CSVRTVREQYF
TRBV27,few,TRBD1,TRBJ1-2,TGTGCCAGCAGTTTATCAGGACAGGGTGGCGGCTACACCTTC,CASSLSGQGGGYTF
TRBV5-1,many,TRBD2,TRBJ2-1,TGCGCCAGCAGCACCATAGCGGGAGCAACCAATGAGCAGTTCTTC,CASSTIAGATNEQFF